This T cell receptor beta chain was identified during a study of OX40 agonist ivuxolimab in advanced cancers. General study points: Among patients with partial responses at 0.1-3.0 mg/kg, clonal expansion was among the lowest. At doses 0.1 to 3.0 mg/kg, CD4+ and CD8+ clones expanded.

Note on this clone: Its antigen is still unknown.

Produced via immunoSEQ multiplex PCR; TCRdb's table is partial and in-frame only. The sample yields 50,000 to 65,000 clones, more than 80% seen once. Peripheral blood came from all dose cohorts at three timepoints. The V segment lost 5 bases and the J segment 1 base; nucleotides outside the gene matches: 6. The CDR3 has 15 amino acids. Germline V gene sequence: CDR1 SGHTA, CDR2 FQGNSA. The material sequenced was CD4+ or CD8+ T cells sorted from blood, taken in a trial of the OX40 agonist ivuxolimab. The rearrangement uses TRBV7-2 and TRBJ2-3; 7 bases line up with TRBD1. The source of this sequence is an adult with an advanced solid tumor such as melanoma, head and neck, liver or kidney cancer. CDR3 in amino acids: CASSLSTGRTDTQYF. CDR3 coding DNA: TGTGCCAGCAGCCTCTCGACAGGGCGCACAGATACGCAGTATTTT.